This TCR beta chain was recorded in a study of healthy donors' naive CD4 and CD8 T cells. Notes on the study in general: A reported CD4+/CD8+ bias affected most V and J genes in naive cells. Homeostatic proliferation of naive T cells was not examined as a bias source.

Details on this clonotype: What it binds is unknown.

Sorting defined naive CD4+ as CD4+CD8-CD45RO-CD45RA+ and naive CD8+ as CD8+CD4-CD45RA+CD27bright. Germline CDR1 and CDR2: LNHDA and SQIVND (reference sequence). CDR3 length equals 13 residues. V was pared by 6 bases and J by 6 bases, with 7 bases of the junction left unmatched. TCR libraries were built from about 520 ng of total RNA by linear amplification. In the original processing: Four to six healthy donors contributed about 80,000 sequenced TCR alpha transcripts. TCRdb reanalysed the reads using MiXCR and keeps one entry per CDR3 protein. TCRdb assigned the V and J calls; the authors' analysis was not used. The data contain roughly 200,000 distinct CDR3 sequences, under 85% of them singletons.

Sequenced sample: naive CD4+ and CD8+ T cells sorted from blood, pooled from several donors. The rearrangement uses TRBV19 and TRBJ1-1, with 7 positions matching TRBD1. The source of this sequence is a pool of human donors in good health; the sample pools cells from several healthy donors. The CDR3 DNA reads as TGTGCCAGTAGCACGGGACAGAGGGCTGAAGCTTTCTTT. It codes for CASSTGQRAEAFF.